Presented here are 12 T cell receptor beta chains from one specimen sequenced in a study of T cell responses to AZD1222 COVID-19 vaccine. TCRdb's copy holds only in-frame clones and misses some; the assay was immunoSEQ multiplex PCR. The sample consists of over 100,000 clones, 65% to 90% of them appearing once. The sample in question was peripheral blood, obtained 28 days after the second dose of the MenACWY control vaccine. These receptors were collected from an adult who received the MenACWY meningococcal vaccine as a control.

This chain uses TRBV20-1 with TRBJ1-2; D unresolved. The length of the CDR3 is 10 residues. The germline CDR1 and CDR2 sequences are DFQATT and SNEGSKA (reference sequence). With 5 bases removed from V and 3 bases from J, the gap between germline ends came to 4 bases. The CDR3 bases are TGCAGTGCTCCGGACTATGGCTACACCTTC. Its translation is CSAPDYGYTF.

This chain connects TRBV28 to TRBJ2-5; no reliable D call. Trimming shortened V by 6 bases and J by 0 bases, and 17 bases separated the two germline ends. Germline V gene data show CDR1 as MDHEN and CDR2 as SYDVKM. The CDR3 consists of 16 residues. As DNA, the CDR3 is TGTGCCAGCAGGGATGAGGTGGGTCGGGACCAAGAGACCCAGTACTTC. The encoded protein is CASRDEVGRDQETQYF.

The chain couples TRBV7-2 to TRBJ1-6, with D uncertain. V was shortened by 2 bases and J by 4 bases, with 3 bases between the two germline ends. This CDR3 region has 13 residues. Germline values: CDR1 SGHTA, CDR2 FQGNSA. The CDR3 sequence is CASSLQYNSPLHF. The CDR3 DNA reads TGTGCCAGCAGCTTACAGTATAATTCACCCCTCCACTTT.

CDR3 protein: CASSFLPREYGYTF. The CDR3 nucleotides read TGTGCCAGCAGCTTTCTCCCCCGGGAGTATGGCTACACCTTC. The chain links TRBV7-9 to TRBJ1-2; D is unresolved. The V and J ends lost 3 bases and 5 bases respectively, with 13 bases between them. CDR3 length: 14 residues. The germline CDR1 and CDR2 sequences are SEHNR and FQNEAQ (reference sequence).

The chain links TRBV5-4 to TRBJ1-6; 8 bases are a match to TRBD1. CDR1 and CDR2 from the germline V gene are SGHNT and YYREEE (reference sequence). The CDR3 loop spans 15 amino acids. Trimming took 3 bases from V and 8 from J; bases not matched to a gene: 7. The CDR3 sequence: CASSSTGVRYSPLHF. CDR3 coding DNA: TGTGCCAGCAGCTCGACAGGGGTTCGTTATTCACCCCTCCACTTT.

V gene TRBV30 combines with J gene TRBJ2-1, with 15 bases matching TRBD2. Germline-derived CDR1 and CDR2 are GTSNPN and SVGIG (reference sequence). This CDR3 has 16 residues. The junction had 6 bases not matched to a gene; V was cut back by 3 bases and J by 6 bases. CDR3 sequence (DNA): TGTGCCTGGAGACCACGGACTAGCGGGAGGGGCAATGAGCAGTTCTTC. This gives the protein CAWRPRTSGRGNEQFF. The whole variable domain, remainder taken from reference TRBV30 and TRBJ2-1, is SQTIHQWPATLVQPVGSPLSLECTVEGTSNPNLYWYRQAAGRGLQLLFYSVGIGQISSEVPQNLSASRPQDRQFILSSKKLLLSDSGFYLCAWRPRTSGRGNEQFFGPGTRLTVL.

This clone was seen a handful of times. The rearrangement uses TRBV19 and TRBJ2-7, with TRBD1 matching 8 bases. The CDR3 consists of 14 residues. Looked up from germline, CDR1 is LNHDA and CDR2 is SQIVND (reference sequence). J was trimmed by 4 bases and V by 2 bases; bases with no gene match: 4. CDR3 in DNA: TGTGCCAGTAGTATAAGGACAGGGAGGTACGAGCAGTACTTC. Translating gives CASSIRTGRYEQYF.

The chain joins TRBV6-2 or TRBV6-3 to TRBJ2-3, with D hard to call. The CDR3 sequence is 13 residues long. Looked up from germline, CDR1 is MNHEY and CDR2 is SVGEGT. Trimming left V 6 bases short and J 1 base short, with 8 bases between. For the CDR3, the DNA is TGTGCCAGCAGCACAACACGCACAGATACGCAGTATTTT. Protein product: CASSTTRTDTQYF.

This clone was seen a few times. The rearrangement links TRBV3-1 (or the pseudogene TRBV3-2) to TRBJ1-3, with D tentatively TRBD1 (5 bases). The CDR3 totals 15 residues. V lost 2 bases to trimming and J lost 1 base, with 9 bases between them. CDR1 and CDR2 (germline): LGHDT, YNNKEL (reference sequence). The CDR3 DNA sequence: TGTGCCAGCAGCCAAACCCACAGGTCTGGAAACACCATATATTTT. Protein sequence: CASSQTHRSGNTIYF.

This rearrangement joins TRBV4-2 to TRBJ2-5, with 16 bases fitting TRBD2. The length of the CDR3 is 18 residues. Germline V lookup: CDR1 LGHNA, CDR2 YNFKEQ. V lost 4 bases, J lost 2 bases, and 7 bases stayed unmatched. The CDR3 bases are TGTGCCAGCAGCCTAGGGACTAGCGGGAGGGCCCCTCAAGAGACCCAGTACTTC. It encodes CASSLGTSGRAPQETQYF.

The J gene is TRBJ1-6, the V gene TRBV18; a weak D match, TRBD1 (5 bases). Trimming took off 2 bases at V and 10 bases at J, with 15 bases between the two ends. This CDR3 contains 15 residues. Germline loops: CDR1 KGHSH, CDR2 LQKENI. DNA for the CDR3: TGTGCCAGCTCACCATCAGGGATGCCCTCATCACCCCTCCACTTT. Encoded protein: CASSPSGMPSSPLHF.

This clone was observed a handful of times. V usage is TRBV24-1 and J usage is TRBJ2-1; 8 nucleotides line up with TRBD1. This CDR3 is 17 amino acids long. Germline V gives CDR1 KGHDR, CDR2 SFDVKD. V lost 1 base, J lost 7 bases, and 11 bases stayed unmatched. The CDR3 region is CATSDFDSGGLTNEQFF. CDR3 coding DNA: TGTGCCACCAGTGATTTTGATTCAGGGGGCCTAACGAATGAGCAGTTCTTC.